The 21 T cell receptor beta chains below were found in one sample sequenced in a study of metastatic and nonmetastatic thyroid tumors. TCRdb re-called the PCR reads with MiXCR. Altogether 40,000 to 45,000 clones are present, approximately 15% being singletons, with the ten largest covering over 3.5%. Thyroid surgery was performed in patients who had received no treatment beforehand. The sequenced material came from blood. These receptors all stem from a female donor with papillary thyroid cancer or a benign thyroid nodule (not recorded which). Some clones in this sample may be carry-over from other donors' samples.

The chain uses TRBV12-3 or TRBV12-4 and TRBJ2-5; D perhaps matches TRBD1 (6 bases). The CDR3 has 14 residues. The V gene lost 5 bases and the J gene lost 1 base, with 11 bases spanning the gap. CDR3 sequence: CASSGGQPQETQYF. The CDR3 DNA sequence: TGTGCCAGCAGTGGGGGACAACCCCAAGAGACCCAGTACTTC.

Comments on this clone: A much larger clone is a single base away; this may be a read error. Likely a read error: the CDR3 ends without its conserved phenylalanine or tryptophan. The DNA is omitted, as the CDR3 cannot be located on it reliably, and the CDR3 follows TCRdb's listing. V gene TRBV9 combines with J gene TRBJ2-7; the table names TRBD2, a call not compared with the DNA. The CDR3 region is 11 residues in length, termini included. Germline V gene sequence: CDR1 SGDLS, CDR2 YYNGEE. CDR3: CASIPYWRDFS.

This clone has only one observation. The gene calls are TRBV9 and TRBJ1-3; D is possibly TRBD1 (5 bases). The CDR3 is 16 amino acids. The germline V gene encodes CDR1 SGDLS and CDR2 YYNGEE. Trimming took off 3 bases at V and 0 bases at J, with 13 bases between the two ends. CDR3 DNA: TGTGCCAGCAGCGACGATACAGGAGACTCTGGAAACACCATATATTTT. Translation gives CASSDDTGDSGNTIYF.

This clone was seen many times. Other DNA sequences in this specimen translate into the identical CDR3. The J gene is TRBJ2-2, the V gene TRBV7-3; D unresolved. V lost 5 bases and J lost 4, with 8 bases in between. The CDR3 loop spans 13 amino acids. Germline V gene sequence: CDR1 SGHTA, CDR2 FQGTGA. CDR3 amino acids: CASSIPSTGELFF. CDR3 nucleotides: TGTGCCAGCAGCATCCCTAGCACCGGGGAGCTGTTTTTT.

This clone was recorded at least ten times. V usage is TRBV19 and J usage is TRBJ2-6; weak D call: TRBD2 (5 bases). Deletions cut 3 bases from V and 4 bases from J, with 13 bases between. This CDR3 has 16 residues. Germline assignment: CDR1 LNHDA and CDR2 SQIVND (reference sequence). The chain's CDR3 is CASSIGAVAGANVLTF. CDR3 DNA sequence: TGTGCCAGTAGTATTGGAGCGGTAGCCGGGGCCAACGTCCTGACTTTC.

This clone was seen a single time. J is TRBJ2-7 and V is TRBV5-1; 9 nucleotides match TRBD1. Trimming removed 3 bases from V and 2 bases from J; junction bases left unmatched: 6. The CDR3 runs to 15 residues. In germline, CDR1 is SGHRS, CDR2 YFSETQ. The CDR3 is CASSSQDRGPYEQYF. CDR3 DNA: TGCGCCAGCAGCTCACAGGACAGGGGACCCTACGAGCAGTACTTC.

This clone has a count of ten or more. A clone one base away is much larger, so this may be a read error. The CDR3: CASSTEILTEVFF. The CDR3, as DNA: TGTGCCAGCAGTACAGAAATACTGACTGAAGTTTTCTTT. This rearrangement joins TRBV28 to TRBJ1-1; D gene uncertain. This CDR3 comprises 13 residues. CDR1 is MDHEN and CDR2 is SYDVKM in the germline V gene.

This clone was recorded many times. The chain uses TRBV5-1 and TRBJ2-1, with 10 bases matching TRBD2. This CDR3 has 14 amino acids. Looked up from germline, CDR1 is SGHRS and CDR2 is YFSETQ. Germline trimming cut 4 bases from V and 7 bases from J; bases unmatched to any gene: 5. For the CDR3, the DNA is TGCGCCAGCAGCACGGGGACTAGCGTGAATGAGCAGTTCTTC. It codes for CASSTGTSVNEQFF.

This clone appeared many times. J is TRBJ1-2 and V is TRBV5-4, with TRBD1 identical over 9 bases. The CDR3 contains 14 residues. Germline V gene lookup returns CDR1 SGHNT and CDR2 YYREEE (reference sequence). With 2 bases clipped from V and 7 bases from J, the junction kept 6 bases outside the gene matches. The CDR3 loop reads CASSLQGAFSGYTF. As DNA, the CDR3 is TGTGCCAGCAGCTTACAGGGGGCGTTCAGTGGCTACACCTTC.

This clone was detected many times. The rearrangement joins TRBV4-2 to TRBJ2-2; a possible D gene is TRBD2 (6 bases). This CDR3 is 17 amino acids long. Trimming cost V 4 bases and J 2 bases, with 17 bases left between them. CDR1 is LGHNA, CDR2 YNFKEQ, per germline. In DNA, the CDR3 is TGTGCCAGCAGCCTCTCCTTTAGCGGAGGCAACACCGGGGAGCTGTTTTTT. Encoded protein: CASSLSFSGGNTGELFF.

V is TRBV20-1 and J is TRBJ1-1, with 10 bases that match TRBD1. The V and J ends lost 1 base and 0 bases, in that order; junction bases with no gene match: 20. In germline, CDR1 is DFQATT, CDR2 SNEGSKA (reference sequence). This CDR3 has 21 amino acids. This chain's CDR3 is CSARVDPRGQGLLLMNTEAFF. CDR3 in DNA: TGCAGTGCTAGAGTGGACCCTAGGGGACAGGGGTTGTTGCTTATGAACACTGAAGCTTTCTTT.

Ten or more counts support this clone. The chain recombines TRBV19 with TRBJ2-3, with D tentatively TRBD2 (5 bases). The CDR3 is 16 amino acids. Germline assignment: CDR1 LNHDA and CDR2 SQIVND (reference sequence). Trimming pared 3 bases from V and 2 bases from J, leaving 15 bases between. CDR3 residues: CASSIEGLGDTDTQYF. The CDR3 nucleotides read TGTGCCAGTAGTATTGAGGGCCTTGGGGACACAGATACGCAGTATTTT.

This clone occurred many times. A read error is possible here, since a much larger clone lies one base away. The chain uses TRBV5-1 and TRBJ2-3; 10 bases align to TRBD1. Germline V lookup: CDR1 SGHRS, CDR2 YFSETQ. CDR3 size: 15 residues. CDR3 amino acids: CASSFPGQGQDMQYF. The CDR3 nucleotides read TGCGCCAGCAGCTTCCCGGGACAGGGGCAAGATATGCAGTATTTT.

The V call is TRBV11-3, the J call TRBJ2-1; 7 nucleotides align to TRBD1. V lost 5 bases, J lost 7 bases, and 2 bases stayed unmatched. The CDR3 runs 12 residues. CDR1 is SGHNT and CDR2 is YENEEA in the germline V gene. CDR3 in DNA: TGTGCCAGCAGCGACAGGGTGAATGAGCAGTTCTTC. This translates into CASSDRVNEQFF.

In its sample, this clone was seen many times. This chain connects TRBV7-9 to TRBJ1-1, with a tentative D call TRBD1 (6 bases). This CDR3 is 14 amino acids long. Trimming took 3 bases from V and 6 from J, leaving 14 bases between them. Looked up from germline, CDR1 is SEHNR and CDR2 is FQNEAQ (reference sequence). In DNA form, the CDR3 reads TGTGCCAGCAGCTTTAACAGGGTGAGCGCTGAAGCTTTCTTT. As protein: CASSFNRVSAEAFF.

The chain uses TRBV20-1 and TRBJ1-4; weak D call: TRBD1 (5 bases). There are 16 residues in the CDR3. In germline, CDR1 is DFQATT, CDR2 SNEGSKA (reference sequence). The germline V and J ends were trimmed by 3 bases and 1 base, with 15 bases remaining between them. CDR3 residues: CSARAGLMLTNEKLFF. In DNA form, the CDR3 reads TGCAGTGCTAGGGCGGGACTCATGTTAACTAATGAAAAACTGTTTTTT.

This clone was seen only a few times. The V call is TRBV4-2, the J call TRBJ2-1, with 10 bases lining up with TRBD2. V lost 0 bases and J lost 6; bases outside the gene matches: 5. Germline assignment: CDR1 LGHNA and CDR2 YNFKEQ. The CDR3 runs 16 residues. The CDR3 DNA is TGTGCCAGCAGCCAAGAGGTAGCGGGGGGTTTCAATGAGCAGTTCTTC. Translated: CASSQEVAGGFNEQFF.

The sample holds many counts of this clone. The rearrangement uses TRBV6-1 and TRBJ2-5; 8 bases align to TRBD1. The CDR3 runs 14 residues. J was trimmed by 4 bases and V by 4 bases; bases with no gene match: 5. In germline, CDR1 is MNHNS, CDR2 SASEGT. The CDR3: CASSVTGGGETQYF. Here the CDR3 DNA reads TGTGCCAGCAGTGTCACAGGGGGAGGAGAGACCCAGTACTTC.

This clone came up many times. J is TRBJ2-1 and V is TRBV6-6; D gene ambiguous. The CDR3 is 11 residues long. The germline CDR1 and CDR2 sequences are MNHNY and SVGAGI (reference sequence). V shed 3 bases and J shed 9 bases, with 6 bases lying between them. The CDR3 DNA is TGTGCCAGCAGTTATGGTGGTGAGCAGTTCTTC. Its protein product is CASSYGGEQFF.

This clone came up many times. This may be a read error: a much more frequent sequence differs by one nucleotide. The chain employs TRBV13 and TRBJ2-1, with D maybe TRBD1 (5 bases). Germline values: CDR1 PRHDT, CDR2 FYEKMQ (reference sequence). This CDR3 spans 13 amino acids. CDR3: CANSLGAYNEQFF. The CDR3 nucleotides are TGTGCCAACAGCTTAGGGGCCTACAATGAGCAGTTCTTC. The full variable domain, completed using reference TRBV13 and TRBJ2-1, is AAGVIQSPRHLIKEKRETATLKCYPIPRHDTVYWYQQGPGQDPQFLISFYEKMQSDKGSIPDRFSAQQFSDYHSELNMSSLELGDSALYFCANSLGAYNEQFFGPGTRLTVL.

The chain has TRBV15 and TRBJ1-1, with unresolved D. Germline V gene sequence: CDR1 LNHNV, CDR2 YYDKDF (reference sequence). The V end lost 0 bases, the J end lost 1 base, and 6 bases lay between the germline ends. The CDR3 runs to 14 residues. In DNA form, the CDR3 reads TGTGCCACCAGCAGAGATCAAAAGAACACTGAAGCTTTCTTT. Encoded protein: CATSRDQKNTEAFF.